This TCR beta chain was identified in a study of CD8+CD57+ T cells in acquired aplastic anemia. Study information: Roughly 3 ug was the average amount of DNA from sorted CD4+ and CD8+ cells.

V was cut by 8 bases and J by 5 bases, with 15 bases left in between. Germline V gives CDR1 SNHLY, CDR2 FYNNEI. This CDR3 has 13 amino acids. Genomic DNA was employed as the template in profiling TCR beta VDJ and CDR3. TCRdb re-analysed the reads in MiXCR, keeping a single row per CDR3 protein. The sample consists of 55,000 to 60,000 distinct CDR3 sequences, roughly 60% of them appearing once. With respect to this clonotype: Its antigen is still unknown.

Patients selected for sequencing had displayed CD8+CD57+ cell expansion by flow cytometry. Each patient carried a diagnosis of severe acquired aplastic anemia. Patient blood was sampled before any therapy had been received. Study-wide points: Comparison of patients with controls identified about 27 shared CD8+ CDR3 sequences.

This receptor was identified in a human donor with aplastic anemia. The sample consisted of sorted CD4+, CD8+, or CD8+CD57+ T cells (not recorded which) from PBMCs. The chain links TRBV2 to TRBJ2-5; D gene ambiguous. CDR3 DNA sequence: TGTGCCAGCGGTGTTTCTTCCGGGGAGACCCAGTACTTC. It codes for CASGVSSGETQYF.